This is a list of T cell receptor beta chains from one sample in a study of blood T cell repertoires in COVID-19. Clones were read by immunoSEQ multiplex PCR, and TCRdb kept only the in-frame ones, dropping some. This sample has more than 300,000 clones; more than 75% occur once, and the top ten carry 1.9%. The sample consisted of PBMCs or T cells enriched from blood (not recorded which). The receptors derive from a man aged 35 to 55 in a cohort exposed to, infected with or recovered from COVID-19 (not recorded which). Both conserved end residues are part of each CDR3. A D gene is named only where the DNA matches it firmly. Clone size is stated in some rows and not others, as once, few, many or a class when expanded.

j_gene: TRBJ2-2
d_gene: TRBD2
v_gene: TRBV10-2
abundance: once
CDR3aa: CATRLAGGPGGELFF
CDR3nt: TGCGCCACCCGACTAGCGGGAGGTCCGGGCGGGGAGCTGTTTTTT

j_gene: TRBJ2-7
d_gene: NA
v_gene: TRBV6-5
abundance: NA
CDR3aa: CASSYSQMREIEQYF
CDR3nt: TGTGCCAGCAGTTACTCCCAGATGAGGGAGATCGAGCAGTACTTC

j_gene: TRBJ2-7
d_gene: NA
v_gene: TRBV30
abundance: NA
CDR3aa: CAWSAGGSSYEQYF
CDR3nt: TGTGCCTGGAGTGCAGGGGGGTCCTCCTACGAGCAGTACTTC

j_gene: TRBJ2-7
d_gene: TRBD1
v_gene: TRBV19
abundance: NA
CDR3aa: CASSVSGTGATYEQYF
CDR3nt: TGTGCCAGTAGTGTCTCCGGGACAGGGGCAACCTACGAGCAGTACTTC

j_gene: TRBJ2-2
d_gene: NA
v_gene: TRBV19
abundance: NA
CDR3aa: CASRPRSAPYPNTGELFF
CDR3nt: TGTGCCAGTAGGCCCCGCTCTGCGCCTTACCCAAACACCGGGGAGCTGTTTTTT

j_gene: TRBJ1-5
d_gene: NA
v_gene: TRBV6-5
abundance: NA
CDR3aa: CASRAPPRGPQHF
CDR3nt: TGTGCCAGCAGGGCCCCTCCTCGGGGGCCCCAGCATTTT

j_gene: TRBJ1-2
d_gene: TRBD1
v_gene: TRBV27
abundance: NA
CDR3aa: CASSLGGTDGYTF
CDR3nt: TGTGCCAGCAGTTTAGGGGGGACAGATGGCTACACCTTC

j_gene: TRBJ2-3
d_gene: TRBD2
v_gene: TRBV3-1/TRBV3-2
abundance: NA
CDR3aa: CASSQPGLATDTQYF
CDR3nt: TGTGCCAGCAGCCAGCCGGGACTAGCCACAGATACGCAGTATTTT

j_gene: TRBJ2-3
d_gene: TRBD1
v_gene: TRBV2
abundance: NA
CDR3aa: CASSLGTGHTDTQYF
CDR3nt: TGTGCCAGCTCGCTCGGGACAGGACACACAGATACGCAGTATTTT

j_gene: TRBJ1-5
d_gene: NA
v_gene: TRBV30
abundance: NA
CDR3aa: CAWRLGGQPQHF
CDR3nt: TGTGCCTGGAGGTTGGGAGGGCAGCCCCAGCATTTT

j_gene: TRBJ2-7
d_gene: NA
v_gene: TRBV7-9
abundance: NA
CDR3aa: CASSLRGTSYEQYF
CDR3nt: TGTGCCAGCAGCTTAAGAGGAACCTCCTACGAGCAGTACTTC

j_gene: TRBJ1-2
d_gene: NA
v_gene: TRBV6-5
abundance: NA
CDR3aa: CASSYSREMNYGYTF
CDR3nt: TGTGCCAGCAGTTACTCTCGAGAAATGAACTATGGCTACACCTTC

j_gene: TRBJ2-2
d_gene: NA
v_gene: TRBV2
abundance: once
CDR3aa: CASRPRVAENTGELFF
CDR3nt: TGTGCCAGCAGGCCCCGTGTAGCGGAGAACACCGGGGAGCTGTTTTTT

j_gene: TRBJ2-5
d_gene: TRBD1
v_gene: TRBV5-1
abundance: NA
CDR3aa: CASSLGGQQETQYF
CDR3nt: TGCGCCAGCAGCTTGGGGGGACAGCAAGAGACCCAGTACTTC

j_gene: TRBJ1-2
d_gene: NA
v_gene: TRBV5-6
abundance: NA
CDR3aa: CASSLTGSQAGYTF
CDR3nt: TGTGCCAGCAGCCTCACAGGATCCCAGGCGGGCTACACCTTC

j_gene: TRBJ2-7
d_gene: TRBD1
v_gene: TRBV27
abundance: NA
CDR3aa: CASSSSLDREIPYEQYF
CDR3nt: TGTGCCAGCAGTTCTTCCCTCGACAGGGAAATCCCCTACGAGCAGTACTTC

j_gene: TRBJ2-2
d_gene: NA
v_gene: TRBV10-3
abundance: NA
CDR3aa: CAISGSRDSNTGELFF
CDR3nt: TGTGCCATCAGTGGCTCCCGGGACTCAAACACCGGGGAGCTGTTTTTT

j_gene: TRBJ2-2
d_gene: NA
v_gene: TRBV6-5
abundance: few
CDR3aa: CASTLRANTGELFF
CDR3nt: TGTGCCAGCACACTGCGAGCTAACACCGGGGAGCTGTTTTTT

j_gene: TRBJ2-6
d_gene: NA
v_gene: TRBV6-5
abundance: NA
CDR3aa: CASSRTSGANVLTF
CDR3nt: TGTGCCAGCAGCCGGACATCTGGGGCCAACGTCCTGACTTTC

j_gene: TRBJ1-6
d_gene: TRBD1
v_gene: TRBV9
abundance: once
CDR3aa: CASSVGDRGPPPLHF
CDR3nt: TGTGCCAGCAGCGTAGGGGACAGGGGGCCTCCACCCCTCCACTTT

j_gene: TRBJ2-1
d_gene: NA
v_gene: TRBV19
abundance: NA
CDR3aa: CASSPPGGGGRSYNEQFF
CDR3nt: TGTGCCAGTAGTCCTCCGGGAGGGGGCGGGCGATCCTACAATGAGCAGTTCTTC

j_gene: TRBJ1-2
d_gene: TRBD1
v_gene: TRBV6-5
abundance: NA
CDR3aa: CASSRTGAGGYTF
CDR3nt: TGTGCCAGCAGTAGGACAGGGGCAGGCGGCTACACCTTC

j_gene: TRBJ1-1
d_gene: TRBD1
v_gene: TRBV6-5
abundance: NA
CDR3aa: CASSLQGATEAFF
CDR3nt: TGTGCCAGCAGCCTACAGGGGGCTACTGAAGCTTTCTTT

j_gene: TRBJ2-7
d_gene: TRBD2
v_gene: TRBV7-6
abundance: once
CDR3aa: CASSLTSVRFYEQYF
CDR3nt: TGTGCCAGCAGCCTCACTAGCGTCAGATTCTACGAGCAGTACTTC

j_gene: TRBJ1-1
d_gene: NA
v_gene: TRBV5-6
abundance: NA
CDR3aa: CASSGRGGNTEAFF
CDR3nt: TGTGCCAGCAGCGGCCGGGGAGGGAACACTGAAGCTTTCTTT

j_gene: TRBJ2-1
d_gene: TRBD2
v_gene: TRBV29-1
abundance: NA
CDR3aa: CSVNGVSGSTGEQFF
CDR3nt: TGCAGCGTAAATGGAGTTAGCGGGAGTACTGGTGAGCAGTTCTTC

j_gene: TRBJ1-3
d_gene: NA
v_gene: TRBV2
abundance: NA
CDR3aa: CASTPDRTSGNTIYF
CDR3nt: TGTGCCAGCACCCCTGACAGGACCTCTGGAAACACCATATATTTT

j_gene: TRBJ1-1
d_gene: NA
v_gene: TRBV10-3
abundance: few
CDR3aa: CAISESSFTGMAFF
CDR3nt: TGTGCCATCAGTGAGTCTTCTTTCACAGGGATGGCTTTCTTT

j_gene: TRBJ1-1
d_gene: NA
v_gene: TRBV3-1/TRBV3-2
abundance: NA
CDR3aa: CASRDGGRPEAFF
CDR3nt: TGTGCCAGCAGGGACGGGGGTAGACCTGAAGCTTTCTTT

j_gene: TRBJ1-4
d_gene: TRBD1
v_gene: TRBV27
abundance: NA
CDR3aa: CASSPEGTGIRTNEKLFF
CDR3nt: TGTGCCAGCAGTCCAGAGGGGACAGGGATCAGGACTAATGAAAAACTGTTTTTT

j_gene: TRBJ2-5
d_gene: TRBD2
v_gene: TRBV9
abundance: NA
CDR3aa: CASSVGLAVQETQYF
CDR3nt: TGTGCCAGCAGCGTGGGACTAGCGGTCCAAGAGACCCAGTACTTC

j_gene: TRBJ1-2
d_gene: TRBD1
v_gene: TRBV7-2
abundance: NA
CDR3aa: CASSLGGTGSLGYTF
CDR3nt: TGTGCCAGCAGCTTAGGAGGGACAGGGAGCCTTGGCTACACCTTC

j_gene: TRBJ1-4
d_gene: NA
v_gene: TRBV19
abundance: NA
CDR3aa: CASSRVNEKLFF
CDR3nt: TGTGCCAGTAGTCGGGTGAATGAAAAACTGTTTTTT

j_gene: TRBJ2-1
d_gene: TRBD2
v_gene: TRBV5-1
abundance: once
CDR3aa: CASSLLAGGSYNEQFF
CDR3nt: TGCGCCAGCAGCTTACTAGCGGGAGGATCCTACAATGAGCAGTTCTTC

j_gene: TRBJ1-1
d_gene: TRBD1
v_gene: TRBV7-8
abundance: NA
CDR3aa: CASSWRTGGLGTEAFF
CDR3nt: TGTGCCAGCAGCTGGCGGACAGGGGGCCTAGGGACTGAAGCTTTCTTT

j_gene: TRBJ2-6
d_gene: NA
v_gene: TRBV5-1
abundance: NA
CDR3aa: CASSLGESSGANVLTF
CDR3nt: TGCGCCAGCAGCTTGGGTGAGAGCTCTGGGGCCAACGTCCTGACTTTC

j_gene: TRBJ1-4
d_gene: NA
v_gene: TRBV7-2
abundance: NA
CDR3aa: CASSLGRGSLSEKLFF
CDR3nt: TGTGCCAGCAGCTTAGGGCGAGGTTCCCTAAGTGAAAAACTGTTTTTT

j_gene: TRBJ1-2
d_gene: NA
v_gene: TRBV5-1
abundance: once
CDR3aa: CASSLGTNYGYTF
CDR3nt: TGCGCCAGCAGCTTGGGGACAAACTATGGCTACACCTTC

j_gene: TRBJ2-1
d_gene: NA
v_gene: TRBV3-1/TRBV3-2
abundance: NA
CDR3aa: CASSPSSYNEQFF
CDR3nt: TGTGCCAGCAGCCCGTCCTCGTACAATGAGCAGTTCTTC

j_gene: TRBJ1-1
d_gene: NA
v_gene: TRBV28
abundance: once
CDR3aa: CASVSSGMRTEAFF
CDR3nt: TGTGCCAGCGTTAGTTCCGGGATGAGAACTGAAGCTTTCTTT

j_gene: TRBJ1-2
d_gene: NA
v_gene: TRBV19
abundance: NA
CDR3aa: CASSQLIWGTRRPYGYTF
CDR3nt: TGTGCCAGTAGTCAACTAATATGGGGTACACGGAGGCCCTATGGCTACACCTTC

j_gene: TRBJ1-3
d_gene: NA
v_gene: TRBV20-1
abundance: NA
CDR3aa: CSASADSGNTIYF
CDR3nt: TGCAGTGCTAGTGCAGACTCTGGAAACACCATATATTTT

j_gene: TRBJ2-7
d_gene: TRBD1
v_gene: TRBV28
abundance: NA
CDR3aa: CASSSDRAYEQYF
CDR3nt: TGTGCCAGCAGTTCGGACAGGGCCTACGAGCAGTACTTC

j_gene: TRBJ2-2
d_gene: NA
v_gene: TRBV7-9
abundance: NA
CDR3aa: CASSPQDGELFF
CDR3nt: TGTGCCAGCAGCCCGCAGGACGGGGAGCTGTTTTTT

j_gene: TRBJ2-2
d_gene: TRBD1
v_gene: TRBV10-3
abundance: NA
CDR3aa: CAISQDRVQNTGELFF
CDR3nt: TGTGCCATCAGTCAAGACAGGGTTCAAAACACCGGGGAGCTGTTTTTT

j_gene: TRBJ2-7
d_gene: NA
v_gene: TRBV21-1
abundance: NA
CDR3aa: CASSRATGQGAPYEQYF
CDR3nt: TGTGCCAGCAGCAGGGCGACGGGACAGGGGGCGCCTTACGAGCAGTACTTC

j_gene: TRBJ2-7
d_gene: TRBD2
v_gene: TRBV28
abundance: NA
CDR3aa: CASSSQGTRSYEQYF
CDR3nt: TGTGCCAGCAGTTCTCAGGGGACTAGATCCTACGAGCAGTACTTC

j_gene: TRBJ2-7
d_gene: TRBD2
v_gene: TRBV28
abundance: NA
CDR3aa: CASRLERETHEQYF
CDR3nt: TGTGCCAGCAGGCTTGAGCGGGAGACCCACGAGCAGTACTTC

j_gene: TRBJ1-1
d_gene: TRBD1
v_gene: TRBV10-1
abundance: NA
CDR3aa: CASRAGGSGTEAFF
CDR3nt: TGCGCCAGCAGAGCAGGGGGTTCGGGCACTGAAGCTTTCTTT

j_gene: TRBJ1-2
d_gene: TRBD1
v_gene: TRBV27
abundance: NA
CDR3aa: CASSNPGQGQGGYTF
CDR3nt: TGTGCCAGCAGTAATCCGGGACAGGGCCAGGGCGGCTACACCTTC

j_gene: TRBJ2-1
d_gene: NA
v_gene: TRBV24-1
abundance: few
CDR3aa: CATSDFGGQNEQFF
CDR3nt: TGTGCCACCAGTGATTTCGGGGGGCAAAATGAGCAGTTCTTC

j_gene: TRBJ2-5
d_gene: TRBD2
v_gene: TRBV5-1
abundance: NA
CDR3aa: CASSEREGRETQYF
CDR3nt: TGCGCCAGCAGCGAGCGGGAGGGCCGAGAGACCCAGTACTTC

j_gene: TRBJ1-5
d_gene: NA
v_gene: TRBV5-6
abundance: NA
CDR3aa: CASSLDGLNQPQHF
CDR3nt: TGTGCCAGCAGCTTGGACGGACTGAATCAGCCCCAGCATTTT

j_gene: TRBJ2-7
d_gene: NA
v_gene: TRBV28
abundance: NA
CDR3aa: CASSRRDEQYF
CDR3nt: TGTGCCAGCAGTCGGAGGGACGAGCAGTACTTC

j_gene: TRBJ1-3
d_gene: NA
v_gene: TRBV3-1/TRBV3-2
abundance: NA
CDR3aa: CASRARQPESSGNTIYF
CDR3nt: TGTGCCAGCAGAGCTAGACAGCCTGAAAGCTCTGGAAACACCATATATTTT

j_gene: TRBJ1-5
d_gene: NA
v_gene: TRBV25-1
abundance: NA
CDR3aa: CASSEGGGNQPQHF
CDR3nt: TGTGCCAGCAGTGAAGGAGGAGGCAATCAGCCCCAGCATTTT

j_gene: TRBJ1-1
d_gene: TRBD1
v_gene: TRBV10-1
abundance: few
CDR3aa: CASSPDRTNTEAFF
CDR3nt: TGCGCCAGCTCCCCGGACAGGACGAACACTGAAGCTTTCTTT